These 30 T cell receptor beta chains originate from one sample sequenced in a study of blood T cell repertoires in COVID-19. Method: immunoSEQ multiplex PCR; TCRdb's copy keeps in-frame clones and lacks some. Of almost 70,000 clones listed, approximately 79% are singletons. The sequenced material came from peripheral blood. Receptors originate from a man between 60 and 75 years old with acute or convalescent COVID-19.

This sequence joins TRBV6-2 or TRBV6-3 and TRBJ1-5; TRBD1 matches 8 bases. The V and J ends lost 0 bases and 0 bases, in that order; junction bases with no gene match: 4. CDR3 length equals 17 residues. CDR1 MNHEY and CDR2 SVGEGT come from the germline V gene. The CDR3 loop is CASSYSGTGGSNQPQHF. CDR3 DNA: TGTGCCAGCAGTTACTCCGGGACAGGAGGTAGCAATCAGCCCCAGCATTTT.

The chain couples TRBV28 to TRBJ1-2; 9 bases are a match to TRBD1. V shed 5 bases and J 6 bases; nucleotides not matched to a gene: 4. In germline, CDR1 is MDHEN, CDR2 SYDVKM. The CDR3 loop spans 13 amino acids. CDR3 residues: CASSKQGAHGYTF. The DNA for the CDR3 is TGTGCCAGCAGTAAACAGGGGGCCCATGGCTACACCTTC.

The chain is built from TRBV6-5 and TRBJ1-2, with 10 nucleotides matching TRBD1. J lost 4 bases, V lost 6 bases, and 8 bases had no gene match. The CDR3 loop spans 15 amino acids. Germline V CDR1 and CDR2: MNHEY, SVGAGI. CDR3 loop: CASSPRTGGIYGYTF. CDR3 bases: TGTGCCAGCAGCCCGAGGACAGGGGGAATCTATGGCTACACCTTC.

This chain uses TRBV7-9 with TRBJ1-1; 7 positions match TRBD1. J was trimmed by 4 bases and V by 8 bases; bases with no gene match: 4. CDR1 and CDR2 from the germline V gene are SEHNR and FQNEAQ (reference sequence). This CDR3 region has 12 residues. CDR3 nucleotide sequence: TGTGCCAGCGCCAGGGGGGGCACTGAAGCTTTCTTT. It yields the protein CASARGGTEAFF.

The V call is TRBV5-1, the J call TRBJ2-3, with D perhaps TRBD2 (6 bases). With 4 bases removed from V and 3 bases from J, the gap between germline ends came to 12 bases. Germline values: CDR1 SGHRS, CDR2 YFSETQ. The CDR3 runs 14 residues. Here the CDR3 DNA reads TGCGCCAGCAGCCCCCGGAGGGATACAGATACGCAGTATTTT. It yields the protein CASSPRRDTDTQYF.

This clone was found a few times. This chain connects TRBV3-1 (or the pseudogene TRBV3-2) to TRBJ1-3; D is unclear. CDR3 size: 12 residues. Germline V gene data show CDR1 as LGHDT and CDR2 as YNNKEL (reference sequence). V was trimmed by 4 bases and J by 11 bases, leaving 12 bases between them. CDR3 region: CASSLGGLPIYF. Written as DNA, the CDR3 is TGTGCCAGCAGCCTCGGAGGACTCCCCATATATTTT.

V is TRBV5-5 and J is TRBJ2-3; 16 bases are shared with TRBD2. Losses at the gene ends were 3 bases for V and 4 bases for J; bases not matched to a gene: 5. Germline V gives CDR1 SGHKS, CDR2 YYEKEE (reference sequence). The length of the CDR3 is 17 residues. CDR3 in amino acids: CASSSGTSGGAADTQYF. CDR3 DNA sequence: TGTGCCAGCAGCTCCGGGACTAGCGGGGGGGCTGCAGATACGCAGTATTTT.

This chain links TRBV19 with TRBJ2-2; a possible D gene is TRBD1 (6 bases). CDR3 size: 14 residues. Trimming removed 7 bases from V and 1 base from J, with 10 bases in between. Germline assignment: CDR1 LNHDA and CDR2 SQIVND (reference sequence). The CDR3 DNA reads TGTGCCAGTATCCACAGGGAGAACACCGGGGAGCTGTTTTTT. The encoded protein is CASIHRENTGELFF.

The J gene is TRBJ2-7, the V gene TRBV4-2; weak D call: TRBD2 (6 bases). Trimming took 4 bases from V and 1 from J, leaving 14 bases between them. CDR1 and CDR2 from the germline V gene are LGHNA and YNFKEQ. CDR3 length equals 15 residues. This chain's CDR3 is CASSPDYLGSYEQYF. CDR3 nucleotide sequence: TGTGCCAGCAGCCCGGACTACTTAGGATCCTACGAGCAGTACTTC.

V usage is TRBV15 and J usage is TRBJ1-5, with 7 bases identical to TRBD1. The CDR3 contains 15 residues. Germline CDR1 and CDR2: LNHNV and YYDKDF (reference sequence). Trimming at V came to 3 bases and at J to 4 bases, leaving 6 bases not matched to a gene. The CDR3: CATSSWQGENQPQHF. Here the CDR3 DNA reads TGTGCCACCAGCAGTTGGCAGGGGGAAAATCAGCCCCAGCATTTT. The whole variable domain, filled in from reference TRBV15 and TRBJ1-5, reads DAMVIQNPRYQVTQFGKPVTLSCSQTLNHNVMYWYQQKSSQAPKLLFHYYDKDFNNEADTPDNFQSRRPNTSFCFLDIRSPGLGDTAMYLCATSSWQGENQPQHFGDGTRLSIL.

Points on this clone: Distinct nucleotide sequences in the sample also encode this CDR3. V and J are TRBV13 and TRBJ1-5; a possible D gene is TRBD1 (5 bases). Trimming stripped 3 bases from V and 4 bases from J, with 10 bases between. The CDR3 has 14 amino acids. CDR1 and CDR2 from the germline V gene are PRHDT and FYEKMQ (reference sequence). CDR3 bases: TGTGCCAGCAGCTTGGGGCAGTCTAATCAGCCCCAGCATTTT. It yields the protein CASSLGQSNQPQHF.

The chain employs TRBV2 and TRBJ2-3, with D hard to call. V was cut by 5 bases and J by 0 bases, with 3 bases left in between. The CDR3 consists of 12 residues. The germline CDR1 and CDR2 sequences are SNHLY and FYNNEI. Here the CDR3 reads CASSISTDTQYF. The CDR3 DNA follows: TGTGCCAGCAGTATAAGCACAGATACGCAGTATTTT.

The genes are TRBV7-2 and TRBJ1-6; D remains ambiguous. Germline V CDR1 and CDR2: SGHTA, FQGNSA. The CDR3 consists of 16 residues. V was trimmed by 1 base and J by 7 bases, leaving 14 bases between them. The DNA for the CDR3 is TGTGCCAGCAGCTTAGTTTCAGGATCGCCGAATTCACCCCTCCACTTT. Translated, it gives CASSLVSGSPNSPLHF.

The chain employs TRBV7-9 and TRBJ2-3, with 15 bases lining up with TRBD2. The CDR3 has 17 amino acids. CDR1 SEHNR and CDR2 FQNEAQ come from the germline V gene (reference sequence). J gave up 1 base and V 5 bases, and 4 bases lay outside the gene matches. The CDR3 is CASSLGLAGGRTDTQYF. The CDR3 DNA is TGTGCCAGCAGCCTAGGACTAGCGGGGGGGCGCACAGATACGCAGTATTTT.

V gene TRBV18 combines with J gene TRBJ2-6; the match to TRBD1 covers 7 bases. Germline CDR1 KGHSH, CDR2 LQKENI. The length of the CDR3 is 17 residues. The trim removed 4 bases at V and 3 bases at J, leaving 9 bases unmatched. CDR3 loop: CASSQRQGLSGANVLTF. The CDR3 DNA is TGTGCCAGCTCACAGAGACAGGGCCTGAGTGGGGCCAACGTCCTGACTTTC.

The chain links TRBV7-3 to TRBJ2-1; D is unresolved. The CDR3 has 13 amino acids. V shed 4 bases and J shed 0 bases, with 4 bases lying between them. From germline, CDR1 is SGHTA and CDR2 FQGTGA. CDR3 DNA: TGTGCCAGCAGCTCATCCTCCTACAATGAGCAGTTCTTC. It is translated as CASSSSSYNEQFF.

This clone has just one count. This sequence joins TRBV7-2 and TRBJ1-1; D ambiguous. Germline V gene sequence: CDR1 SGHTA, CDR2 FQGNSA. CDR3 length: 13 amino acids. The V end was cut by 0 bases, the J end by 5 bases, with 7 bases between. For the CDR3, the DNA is TGTGCCAGCAGCTTAGCGCCTCGGACTGAAGCTTTCTTT. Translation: CASSLAPRTEAFF.

CDR3 region: CAIKGQQETQYF. CDR3 bases: TGTGCCATCAAGGGACAGCAAGAGACCCAGTACTTC. V and J are TRBV10-3 and TRBJ2-5; 7 nucleotides align to TRBD1. Germline lookup yields CDR1 ENHRY and CDR2 SYGVKD. This CDR3 contains 12 residues. V shed 7 bases, J shed 2 bases, and the junction held 1 base outside the gene matches.

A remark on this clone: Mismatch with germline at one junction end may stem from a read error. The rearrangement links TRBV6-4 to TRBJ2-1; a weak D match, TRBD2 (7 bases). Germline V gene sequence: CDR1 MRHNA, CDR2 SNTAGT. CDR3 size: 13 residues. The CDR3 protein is CASSVGGGEVQIF. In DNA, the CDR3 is TGTGCCAGCAGTGTTGGGGGGGGCGAGGTCCAAATCTTC.

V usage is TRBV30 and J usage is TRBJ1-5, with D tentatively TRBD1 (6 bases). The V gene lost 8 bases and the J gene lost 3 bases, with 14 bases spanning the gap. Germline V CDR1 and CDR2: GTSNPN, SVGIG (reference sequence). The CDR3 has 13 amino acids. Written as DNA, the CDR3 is TGTGCCATGGGTGGGGACACCAATCAGCCCCAGCATTTT. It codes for CAMGGDTNQPQHF.

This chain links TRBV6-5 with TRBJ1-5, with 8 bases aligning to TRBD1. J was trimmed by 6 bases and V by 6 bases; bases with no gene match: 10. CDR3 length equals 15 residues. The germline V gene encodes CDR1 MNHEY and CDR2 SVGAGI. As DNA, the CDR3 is TGTGCCAGCAGAACGACAGGGGTCCCGCCTCAGCCCCAGCATTTT. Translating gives CASRTTGVPPQPQHF.

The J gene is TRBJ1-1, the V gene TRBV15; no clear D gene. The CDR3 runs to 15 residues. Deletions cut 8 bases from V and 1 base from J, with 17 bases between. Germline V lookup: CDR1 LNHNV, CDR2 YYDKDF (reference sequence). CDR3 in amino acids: CATSLRALRNTEAFF. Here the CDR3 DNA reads TGTGCCACCTCCCTTAGAGCGTTGAGGAACACTGAAGCTTTCTTT.

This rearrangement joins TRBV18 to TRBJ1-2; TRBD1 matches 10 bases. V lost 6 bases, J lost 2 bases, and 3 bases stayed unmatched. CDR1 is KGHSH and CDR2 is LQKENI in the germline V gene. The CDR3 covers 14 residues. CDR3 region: CASSRTGGNYGYTF. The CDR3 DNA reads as TGTGCCAGCTCGCGGACAGGGGGAAACTATGGCTACACCTTC.

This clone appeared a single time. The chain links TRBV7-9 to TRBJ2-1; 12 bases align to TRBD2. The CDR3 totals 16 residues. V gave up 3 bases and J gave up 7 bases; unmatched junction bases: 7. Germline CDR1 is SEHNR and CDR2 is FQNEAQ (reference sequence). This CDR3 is CASSLGLAGGQNEQFF. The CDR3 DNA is TGTGCCAGCAGCTTGGGGCTAGCGGGGGGGCAGAATGAGCAGTTCTTC.

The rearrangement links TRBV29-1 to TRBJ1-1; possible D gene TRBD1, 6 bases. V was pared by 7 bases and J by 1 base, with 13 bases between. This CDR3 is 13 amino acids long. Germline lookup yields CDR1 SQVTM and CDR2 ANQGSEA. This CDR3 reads CSALGHQNTEAFF. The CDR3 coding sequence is TGCAGCGCGCTGGGACACCAGAACACTGAAGCTTTCTTT.

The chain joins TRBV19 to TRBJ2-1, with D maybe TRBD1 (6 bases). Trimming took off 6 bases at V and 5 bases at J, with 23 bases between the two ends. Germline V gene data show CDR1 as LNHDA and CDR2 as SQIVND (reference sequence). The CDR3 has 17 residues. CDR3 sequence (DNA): TGTGCCAGTAGCGATAGGGGTTGGGGCAACAGGGACAATGAGCAGTTCTTC. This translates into CASSDRGWGNRDNEQFF.

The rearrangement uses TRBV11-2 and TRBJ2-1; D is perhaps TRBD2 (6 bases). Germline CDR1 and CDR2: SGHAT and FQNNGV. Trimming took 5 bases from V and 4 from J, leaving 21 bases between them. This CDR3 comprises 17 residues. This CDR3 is CASSPGVGQSLYNEQFF. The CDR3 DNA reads TGTGCCAGCAGCCCGGGGGTGGGTCAGTCCCTATACAATGAGCAGTTCTTC.

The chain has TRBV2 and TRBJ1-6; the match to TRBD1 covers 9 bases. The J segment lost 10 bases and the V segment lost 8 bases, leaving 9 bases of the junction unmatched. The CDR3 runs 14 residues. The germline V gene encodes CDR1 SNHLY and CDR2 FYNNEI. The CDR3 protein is CASGGTGWRSPLHF. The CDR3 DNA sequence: TGTGCCAGCGGGGGGACAGGGTGGAGGTCACCCCTCCACTTT.

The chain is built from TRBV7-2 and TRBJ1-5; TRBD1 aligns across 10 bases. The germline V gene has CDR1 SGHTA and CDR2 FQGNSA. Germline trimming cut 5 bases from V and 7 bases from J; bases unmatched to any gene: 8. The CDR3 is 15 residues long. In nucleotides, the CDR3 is TGTGCCAGCAGCACCGACAGGGGGCGCGAACAGCCCCAGCATTTT. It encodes CASSTDRGREQPQHF. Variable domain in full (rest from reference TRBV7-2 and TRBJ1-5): GAGVSQSPSNKVTEKGKDVELRCDPISGHTALYWYRQSLGQGLEFLIYFQGNSAPDKSGLPSDRFSAERTGGSVSTLTIQRTQQEDSAVYLCASSTDRGREQPQHFGDGTRLSIL.

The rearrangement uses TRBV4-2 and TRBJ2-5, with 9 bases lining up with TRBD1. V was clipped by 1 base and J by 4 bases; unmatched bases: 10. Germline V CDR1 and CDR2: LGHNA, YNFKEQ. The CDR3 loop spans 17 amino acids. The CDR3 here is CASSQVSGQGKSETQYF. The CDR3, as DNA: TGTGCCAGCAGCCAAGTAAGCGGACAGGGGAAATCAGAGACCCAGTACTTC.